A single sample is the source of the 27 T cell receptor beta chains below, sequenced in a study of Ad26.COV2.S vaccination and SARS-CoV-2 variants. Noted treatment: around 19 received Ad26.COV2.S at low or high dose, single or two shots; 5 received placebo; per-sample allocation not given. At day 63 after the first vaccine or placebo injection, samples were drawn. The data were produced by immunoSEQ multiplex PCR, yet TCRdb's version contains in-frame clones alone and is incomplete. The profile shows around 320,000 clones, just under 85% of them singletons. Sequencing was performed on peripheral blood, taken in a trial of Ad26.COV2.S vaccine versus placebo. The receptors originated from a person between 18 and 59 years old who received the Ad26.COV2.S COVID-19 vaccine or a placebo.

The chain has TRBV6-5 and TRBJ2-3; the D gene is possibly TRBD2 (6 bases). The CDR3 runs to 15 residues. The ends were cut back, 6 bases at V and 0 bases at J, with 13 bases in the middle. The germline V gene has CDR1 MNHEY and CDR2 SVGAGI. CDR3 sequence: CASRALATSTDTQYF. CDR3 nucleotide sequence: TGTGCCAGCAGGGCGCTAGCGACGAGCACAGATACGCAGTATTTT.

The chain uses TRBV5-5 and TRBJ2-1, with TRBD1 identical over 7 bases. This CDR3 is built from 14 residues. V shed 4 bases and J 4 bases; nucleotides not matched to a gene: 5. The V gene's germline CDR1 is SGHKS and CDR2 YYEKEE (reference sequence). The CDR3 loop reads CASSTGTAYNEQFF. The CDR3 nucleotides read TGTGCCAGCAGCACCGGGACAGCTTACAATGAGCAGTTCTTC.

The chain employs TRBV18 and TRBJ1-1, with D tentatively TRBD1 (6 bases). V was shortened by 4 bases and J by 4 bases, with 13 bases between the two germline ends. The V gene's germline CDR1 is KGHSH and CDR2 LQKENI. The CDR3 has 14 residues. In DNA form, the CDR3 reads TGTGCCAGCTCACAGTCAGGGGTAGGCACTGAAGCTTTCTTT. It codes for CASSQSGVGTEAFF.

The CDR3 sequence: CASSPTSEGETQYF. The CDR3 nucleotides read TGTGCCAGCAGCCCCACTAGCGAGGGAGAGACCCAGTACTTC. V gene TRBV3-1 (or the pseudogene TRBV3-2) combines with J gene TRBJ2-5, with 7 bases identical to TRBD2. This CDR3 is built from 14 residues. V shed 4 bases and J 4 bases; nucleotides not matched to a gene: 6. Germline values: CDR1 LGHDT, CDR2 YNNKEL (reference sequence).

The rearrangement joins TRBV5-6 to TRBJ2-7; the match to TRBD2 covers 12 bases. V trimming: 4 bases; J trimming: 4 bases; junction bases outside the gene matches: 3. The CDR3 extends over 14 amino acids. From germline, CDR1 is SGHDT and CDR2 YYEEEE. In nucleotides, the CDR3 is TGTGCCAGCAGCCGACTAGCGGGGGTGTACGAGCAGTACTTC. Protein: CASSRLAGVYEQYF. Full variable domain (remainder filled in from reference TRBV5-6 and TRBJ2-7): DAGVTQSPTHLIKTRGQQVTLRCSPKSGHDTVSWYQQALGQGPQFIFQYYEEEERQRGNFPDRFSGHQFPNYSSELNVNALLLGDSALYLCASSRLAGVYEQYFGPGTRLTVT.

V and J are TRBV6-2 or TRBV6-3 and TRBJ2-3; no clear D. There are 13 residues in the CDR3. Germline lookup yields CDR1 MNHEY and CDR2 SVGEGT. V dropped 6 bases and J dropped 0 bases, with 7 bases sitting between them. The CDR3 region is CASSRGSTDTQYF. Here the CDR3 DNA reads TGTGCCAGCAGCAGAGGAAGCACAGATACGCAGTATTTT.

The V gene is TRBV19, the J gene TRBJ2-1; the match to TRBD1 covers 7 bases. The ends lost 5 bases at V and 6 bases at J; junction bases unmatched: 7. The CDR3 spans 14 residues. CDR1 is LNHDA, CDR2 SQIVND, per germline (reference sequence). Written as DNA, the CDR3 is TGTGCCAGTAGTGTCCAGGGGGTGGTCAATGAGCAGTTCTTC. It specifies CASSVQGVVNEQFF.

A single count supports this clone. The chain combines TRBV5-1 with TRBJ2-3; 14 bases are a match to TRBD2. This CDR3 spans 16 amino acids. Germline lookup yields CDR1 SGHRS and CDR2 YFSETQ. Trimming at V came to 3 bases and at J to 7 bases, leaving 7 bases not matched to a gene. The CDR3: CASSSRLAGGLNTQYF. The CDR3 nucleotides are TGCGCCAGCAGCTCCCGACTAGCGGGGGGGTTAAATACGCAGTATTTT.

The chain combines TRBV27 with TRBJ2-5, with 7 bases lining up with TRBD1. Germline V gene data show CDR1 as MNHEY and CDR2 as SMNVEV (reference sequence). V trimming: 4 bases; J trimming: 1 base; junction bases outside the gene matches: 6. The CDR3 has 15 residues. The CDR3 DNA is TGTGCCAGCAGTTCTCCGGACAGGTTCCAAGAGACCCAGTACTTC. The encoded protein is CASSSPDRFQETQYF.

The chain links TRBV7-2 to TRBJ2-5; D not resolved. The CDR3 covers 17 residues. V gave up 0 bases and J gave up 1 base, with 15 bases separating them. Germline V lookup: CDR1 SGHTA, CDR2 FQGNSA. CDR3 region: CASSLAISRTFQETQYF. The CDR3 region has the DNA TGTGCCAGCAGCTTAGCTATCTCGCGAACTTTCCAAGAGACCCAGTACTTC.

The chain employs TRBV28 and TRBJ1-5; D call uncertain. The V gene lost 1 base and the J gene lost 2 bases, with 12 bases spanning the gap. The CDR3 totals 16 residues. CDR1 and CDR2 from the germline V gene are MDHEN and SYDVKM. CDR3 loop: CASSLSAGYGNQPQHF. The CDR3 region has the DNA TGTGCCAGCAGTTTATCGGCGGGCTACGGCAATCAGCCCCAGCATTTT.

The V and J genes are TRBV2 and TRBJ1-2, with D possibly TRBD1 on 6 matching bases. Germline CDR1 is SNHLY and CDR2 is FYNNEI. V shed 1 base and J shed 7 bases, with 10 bases lying between them. The length of the CDR3 is 13 residues. CDR3 sequence (DNA): TGTGCCAGCAGTGAAGAAGGGGGGGCTGGCTACACCTTC. Protein sequence: CASSEEGGAGYTF. The variable domain in full, with the rest retrieved from reference TRBV2 and TRBJ1-2, is EPEVTQTPSHQVTQMGQEVILRCVPISNHLYFYWYRQILGQKVEFLVSFYNNEISEKSEIFDDQFSVERPDGSNFTLKIRSTKLEDSAMYFCASSEEGGAGYTFGSGTRLTVV.

The chain is built from TRBV14 and TRBJ1-1, with TRBD1 as a possible D gene (6 bases). V lost 6 bases to trimming and J lost 1 base, with 9 bases between them. The CDR3 contains 13 residues. The V gene's germline CDR1 is SGHDN and CDR2 FVKESK. CDR3 DNA: TGTGCCAGCAGTCCCAGGGGGAACACTGAAGCTTTCTTT. Its translation is CASSPRGNTEAFF.

This CDR3 is CASSQDRGSEYEQFF. CDR3 coding DNA: TGTGCCAGCAGCCAAGACAGGGGGTCCGAATATGAGCAGTTCTTC. The chain combines TRBV3-1 (or the pseudogene TRBV3-2) with TRBJ2-1, with 7 nucleotides matching TRBD1. Trimming cost V 0 bases and J 8 bases; bases outside gene matches: 7. In germline, CDR1 is LGHDT, CDR2 YNNKEL (reference sequence). The CDR3 runs 15 residues.

The rearrangement uses TRBV5-1 and TRBJ2-5, with 14 bases fitting TRBD2. The CDR3 extends over 17 amino acids. Per germline, CDR1 SGHRS and CDR2 YFSETQ. With V trimmed by 2 bases and J by 1 base, 4 bases remained unmatched. CDR3 bases: TGCGCCAGCAGCTTAGGACTAGCGGGGGGAGCCCAAGAGACCCAGTACTTC. Protein sequence: CASSLGLAGGAQETQYF.

The chain couples TRBV5-6 to TRBJ2-5, with D perhaps matching TRBD2 (6 bases). V was shortened by 0 bases and J by 9 bases, with 6 bases between the two germline ends. CDR1 is SGHDT and CDR2 is YYEEEE in the germline V gene. The CDR3 loop spans 11 amino acids. CDR3 in amino acids: CASSLGGAQYF. The CDR3 region has the DNA TGTGCCAGCAGCTTGGGGGGGGCCCAGTACTTC.

This clone was counted only a few times. This chain uses TRBV29-1 with TRBJ2-7, with D hard to call. CDR1 and CDR2 from the germline V gene are SQVTM and ANQGSEA. Between the trimmed V and J ends, which lost 3 bases and 5 bases, there was a span of 11 bases. The CDR3 loop spans 12 amino acids. The CDR3 sequence is CSVDLQGNEQYF. CDR3 nucleotides: TGCAGCGTTGATCTACAAGGGAACGAGCAGTACTTC.

V and J are TRBV14 and TRBJ1-1; D may be TRBD1 (5 bases). The germline V and J ends were trimmed by 2 bases and 1 base, with 5 bases remaining between them. Germline CDR1 and CDR2: SGHDN and FVKESK. CDR3 size: 13 residues. The chain's CDR3 is CASSQTGNTEAFF. As DNA, the CDR3 is TGTGCCAGCAGCCAAACAGGGAACACTGAAGCTTTCTTT.

This rearrangement joins TRBV19 to TRBJ1-2; the match to TRBD1 covers 8 bases. V lost 11 bases to trimming and J lost 1 base; unmatched junction nucleotides: 12. The CDR3 contains 15 residues. Germline V gives CDR1 LNHDA, CDR2 SQIVND (reference sequence). The CDR3 spells CASTTGQGLNYGYTF. CDR3 nucleotide sequence: TGTGCCTCTACAACCGGACAGGGACTTAACTATGGCTACACCTTC.

This chain links TRBV4-1 with TRBJ2-3; 9 bases align to TRBD2. Trimming took 0 bases from V and 6 from J; bases not matched to a gene: 10. The CDR3 is made up of 17 amino acids. Per the germline V gene, CDR1 is MGHRA and CDR2 is YSYEKL. The CDR3, as DNA: TGCGCCAGCAGCCAAGATTTCCTAGCGGGGTACGGGGATACGCAGTATTTT. Its translation is CASSQDFLAGYGDTQYF.

This sequence joins TRBV28 and TRBJ2-3; D not certain. The germline gives CDR1 MDHEN, CDR2 SYDVKM. Trimming cost V 6 bases and J 0 bases, with 13 bases left between them. The CDR3 runs 15 residues. The CDR3 DNA sequence: TGTGCCAGCAGCCCAGTAGGATTTAGCACAGATACGCAGTATTTT. Its translation: CASSPVGFSTDTQYF.

V and J are TRBV5-4 and TRBJ2-2, with TRBD1 matching 10 bases. CDR1 SGHNT and CDR2 YYREEE come from the germline V gene (reference sequence). This CDR3 spans 14 amino acids. With 5 bases clipped from V and 5 bases from J, the junction kept 3 bases outside the gene matches. In DNA, the CDR3 is TGTGCCAGCAGGAAGGGACAGGGGACCGGGGAGCTGTTTTTT. Translated, it gives CASRKGQGTGELFF.

The gene calls are TRBV12-3 or TRBV12-4 and TRBJ1-6, with D perhaps TRBD1 (6 bases). The CDR3 extends over 13 amino acids. Trimming removed 6 bases from V and 6 bases from J, with 9 bases in between. Here the CDR3 DNA reads TGTGCCAGCAGACAGGGTAGTAATTCACCCCTCCACTTT. It yields the protein CASRQGSNSPLHF.

The chain joins TRBV14 to TRBJ2-7; possible D gene TRBD2, 5 bases. The CDR3 consists of 11 residues. Trimming shortened V by 3 bases and J by 9 bases, and 9 bases separated the two germline ends. CDR1 and CDR2 (germline): SGHDN, FVKESK. The CDR3: CASSHRGRQYF. The CDR3 DNA reads as TGTGCCAGCAGCCATCGAGGGAGGCAGTACTTC.

The J gene is TRBJ1-1, the V gene TRBV6-5, with D unresolved. The CDR3 length is 12 residues. Germline assignment: CDR1 MNHEY and CDR2 SVGAGI. V gave up 6 bases and J gave up 4 bases, with 9 bases separating them. CDR3 in DNA: TGTGCCAGCAGCCGGGGTGGCACTGAAGCTTTCTTT. It is translated as CASSRGGTEAFF.

The CDR3 protein is CASSQDRESYEQYF. In DNA form, the CDR3 reads TGCGCCAGCAGCCAAGACAGGGAAAGCTACGAGCAGTACTTC. The chain employs TRBV4-1 and TRBJ2-7; a weak D match, TRBD1 (5 bases). This CDR3 has 14 residues. Germline V gene lookup returns CDR1 MGHRA and CDR2 YSYEKL. V shed 0 bases and J shed 3 bases, with 9 bases lying between them.

This clone was found many times. Other nucleotide sequences from this sample produce the same CDR3. The chain employs TRBV20-1 and TRBJ2-5; D is uncertain. Germline V gives CDR1 DFQATT, CDR2 SNEGSKA (reference sequence). Trimming took 6 bases from V and 2 from J, leaving 7 bases between them. This CDR3 contains 11 residues. CDR3 in DNA: TGCAGTGCCCAGAATCAAGAGACCCAGTACTTC. It encodes CSAQNQETQYF.